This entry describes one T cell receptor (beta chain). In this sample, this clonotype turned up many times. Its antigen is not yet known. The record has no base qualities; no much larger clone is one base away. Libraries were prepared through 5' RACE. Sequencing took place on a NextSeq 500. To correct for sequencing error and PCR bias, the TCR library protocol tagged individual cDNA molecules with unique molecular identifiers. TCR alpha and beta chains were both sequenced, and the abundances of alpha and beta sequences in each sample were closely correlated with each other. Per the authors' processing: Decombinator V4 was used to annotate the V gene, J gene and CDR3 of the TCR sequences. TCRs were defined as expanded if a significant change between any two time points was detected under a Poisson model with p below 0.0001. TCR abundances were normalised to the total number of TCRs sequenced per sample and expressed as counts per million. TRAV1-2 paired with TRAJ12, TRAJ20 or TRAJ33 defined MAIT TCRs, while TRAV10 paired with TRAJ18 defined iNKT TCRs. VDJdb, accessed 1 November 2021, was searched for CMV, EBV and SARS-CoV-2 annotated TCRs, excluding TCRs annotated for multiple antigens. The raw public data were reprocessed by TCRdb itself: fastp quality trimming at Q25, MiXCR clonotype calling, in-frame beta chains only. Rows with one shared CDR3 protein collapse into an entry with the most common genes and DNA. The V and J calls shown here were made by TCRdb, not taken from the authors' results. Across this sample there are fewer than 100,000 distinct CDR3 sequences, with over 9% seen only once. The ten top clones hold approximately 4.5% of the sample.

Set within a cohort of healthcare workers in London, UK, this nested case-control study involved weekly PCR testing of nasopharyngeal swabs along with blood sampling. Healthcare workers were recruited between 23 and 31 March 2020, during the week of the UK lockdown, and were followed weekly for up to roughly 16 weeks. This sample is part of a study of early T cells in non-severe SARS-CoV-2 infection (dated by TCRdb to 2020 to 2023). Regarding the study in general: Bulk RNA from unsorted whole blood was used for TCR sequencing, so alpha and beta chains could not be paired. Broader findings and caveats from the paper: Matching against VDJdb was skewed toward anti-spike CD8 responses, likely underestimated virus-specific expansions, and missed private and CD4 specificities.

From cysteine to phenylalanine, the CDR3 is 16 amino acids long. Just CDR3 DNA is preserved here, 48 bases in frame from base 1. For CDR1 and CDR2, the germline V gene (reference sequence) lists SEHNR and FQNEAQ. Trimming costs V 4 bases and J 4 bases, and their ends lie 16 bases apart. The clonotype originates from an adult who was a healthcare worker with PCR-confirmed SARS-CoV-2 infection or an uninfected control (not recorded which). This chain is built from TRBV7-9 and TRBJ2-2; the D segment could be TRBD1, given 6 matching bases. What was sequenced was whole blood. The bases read TGTGCCAGCAGCTCTGTACAGGGCCCGGGCACCGGGGAGCTGTTTTTT. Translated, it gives CASSSVQGPGTGELFF.